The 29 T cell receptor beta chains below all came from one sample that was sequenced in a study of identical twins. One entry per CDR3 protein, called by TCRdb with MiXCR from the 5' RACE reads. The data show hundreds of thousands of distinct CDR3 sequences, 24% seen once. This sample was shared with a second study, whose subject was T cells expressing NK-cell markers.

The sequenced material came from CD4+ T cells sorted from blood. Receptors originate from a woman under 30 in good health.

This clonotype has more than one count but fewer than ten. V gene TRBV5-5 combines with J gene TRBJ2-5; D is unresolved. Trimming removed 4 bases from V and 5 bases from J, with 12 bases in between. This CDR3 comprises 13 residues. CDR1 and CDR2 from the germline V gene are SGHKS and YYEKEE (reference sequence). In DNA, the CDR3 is TGTGCCAGCAGCCAAGGGTTGACGGAGACCCAGTACTTC. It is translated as CASSQGLTETQYF.

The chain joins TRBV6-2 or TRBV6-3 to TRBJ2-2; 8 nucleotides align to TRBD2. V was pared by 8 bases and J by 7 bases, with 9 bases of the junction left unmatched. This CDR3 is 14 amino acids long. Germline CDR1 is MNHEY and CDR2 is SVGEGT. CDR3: CASGAGVRGGELFF. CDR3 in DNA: TGTGCCAGCGGAGCGGGAGTAAGAGGCGGGGAGCTGTTTTTT.

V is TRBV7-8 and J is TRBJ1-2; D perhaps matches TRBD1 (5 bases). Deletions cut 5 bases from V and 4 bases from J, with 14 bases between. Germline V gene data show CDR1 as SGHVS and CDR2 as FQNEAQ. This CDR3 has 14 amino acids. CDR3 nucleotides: TGTGCCAGCAGCGACCAGACAGACGCCTATGGCTACACCTTC. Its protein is CASSDQTDAYGYTF.

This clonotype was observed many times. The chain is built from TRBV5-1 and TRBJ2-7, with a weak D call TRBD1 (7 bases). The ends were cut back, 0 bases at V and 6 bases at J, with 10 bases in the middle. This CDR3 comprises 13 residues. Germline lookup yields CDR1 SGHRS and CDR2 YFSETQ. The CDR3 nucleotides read TGCGCCAGCAGCTTGGGACAGGGAGGCGAGCAGTACTTC. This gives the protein CASSLGQGGEQYF. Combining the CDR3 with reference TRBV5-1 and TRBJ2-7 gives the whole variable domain KAGVTQTPRYLIKTRGQQVTLSCSPISGHRSVSWYQQTPGQGLQFLFEYFSETQRNKGNFPGRFSGRQFSNSRSEMNVSTLELGDSALYLCASSLGQGGEQYFGPGTRLTVT.

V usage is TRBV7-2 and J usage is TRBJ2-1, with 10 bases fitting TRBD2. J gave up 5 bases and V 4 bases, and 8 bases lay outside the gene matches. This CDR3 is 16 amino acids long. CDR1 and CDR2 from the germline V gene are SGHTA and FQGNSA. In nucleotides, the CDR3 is TGTGCCAGCAGCTACCTCTCCCTAGCGGGGGACAATGAGCAGTTCTTC. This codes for CASSYLSLAGDNEQFF.

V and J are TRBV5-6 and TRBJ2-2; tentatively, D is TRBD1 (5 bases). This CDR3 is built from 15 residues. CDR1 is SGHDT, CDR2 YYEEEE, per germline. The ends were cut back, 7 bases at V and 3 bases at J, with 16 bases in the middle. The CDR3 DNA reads TGTGCCAGCTACCCCCTAGGGGTCGACACCGGGGAGCTGTTTTTT. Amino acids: CASYPLGVDTGELFF. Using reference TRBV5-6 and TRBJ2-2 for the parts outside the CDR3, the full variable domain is DAGVTQSPTHLIKTRGQQVTLRCSPKSGHDTVSWYQQALGQGPQFIFQYYEEEERQRGNFPDRFSGHQFPNYSSELNVNALLLGDSALYLCASYPLGVDTGELFFGEGSRLTVL.

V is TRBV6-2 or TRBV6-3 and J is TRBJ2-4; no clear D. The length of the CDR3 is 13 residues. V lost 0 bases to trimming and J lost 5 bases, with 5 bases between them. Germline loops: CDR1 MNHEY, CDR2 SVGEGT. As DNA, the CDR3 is TGTGCCAGCAGTTACTCGAGAGAAAACATTCAGTACTTC. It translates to CASSYSRENIQYF.

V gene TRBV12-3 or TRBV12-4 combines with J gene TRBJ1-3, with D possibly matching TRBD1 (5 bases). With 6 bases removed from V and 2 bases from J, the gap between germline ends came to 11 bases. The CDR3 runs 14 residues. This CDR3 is CASRGTTTGNTIYF. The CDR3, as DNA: TGTGCCAGCAGGGGGACTACCACTGGAAACACCATATATTTT.

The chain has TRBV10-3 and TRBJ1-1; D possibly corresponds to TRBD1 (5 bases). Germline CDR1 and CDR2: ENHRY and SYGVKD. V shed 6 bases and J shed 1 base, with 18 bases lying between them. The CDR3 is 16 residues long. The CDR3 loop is CAIRSPGGIGNTEAFF. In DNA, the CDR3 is TGTGCCATCAGGTCTCCCGGGGGGATTGGGAACACTGAAGCTTTCTTT.

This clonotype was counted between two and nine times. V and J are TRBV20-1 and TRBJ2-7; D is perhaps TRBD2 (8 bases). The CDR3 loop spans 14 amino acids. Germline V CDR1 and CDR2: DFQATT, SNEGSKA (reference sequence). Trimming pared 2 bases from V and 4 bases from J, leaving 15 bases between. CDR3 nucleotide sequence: TGCAGTGCTAGATTAGGGGGCGGGGGGTACGAGCAGTACTTC. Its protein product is CSARLGGGGYEQYF.

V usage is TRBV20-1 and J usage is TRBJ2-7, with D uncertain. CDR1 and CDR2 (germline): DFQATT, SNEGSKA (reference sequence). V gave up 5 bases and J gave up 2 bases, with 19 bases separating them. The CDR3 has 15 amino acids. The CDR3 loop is CSARARLLHTYEQYF. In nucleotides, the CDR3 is TGCAGTGCTCGGGCGCGGCTCCTCCACACCTACGAGCAGTACTTC.

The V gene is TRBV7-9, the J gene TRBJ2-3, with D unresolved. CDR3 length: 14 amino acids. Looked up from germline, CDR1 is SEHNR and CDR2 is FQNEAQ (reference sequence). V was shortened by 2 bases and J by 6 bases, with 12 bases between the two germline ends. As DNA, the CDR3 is TGTGCCAGCAGCTTATTGGGGAACAAGGATACGCAGTATTTT. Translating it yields CASSLLGNKDTQYF.

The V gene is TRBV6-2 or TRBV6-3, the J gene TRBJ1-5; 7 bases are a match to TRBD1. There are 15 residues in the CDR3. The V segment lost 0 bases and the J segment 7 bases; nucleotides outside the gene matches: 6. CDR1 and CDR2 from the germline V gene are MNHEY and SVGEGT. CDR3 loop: CASSYSTGLGQPQHF. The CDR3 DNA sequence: TGTGCCAGCAGTTACTCGACAGGGTTGGGACAGCCCCAGCATTTT.

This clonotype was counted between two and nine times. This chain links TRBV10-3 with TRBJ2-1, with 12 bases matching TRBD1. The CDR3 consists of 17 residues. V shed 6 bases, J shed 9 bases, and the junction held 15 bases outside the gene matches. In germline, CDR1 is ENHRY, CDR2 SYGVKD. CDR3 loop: CAIRRNKGTGGLGEQFF. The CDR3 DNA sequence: TGTGCCATCAGAAGAAATAAAGGGACAGGGGGCCTAGGTGAGCAGTTCTTC.

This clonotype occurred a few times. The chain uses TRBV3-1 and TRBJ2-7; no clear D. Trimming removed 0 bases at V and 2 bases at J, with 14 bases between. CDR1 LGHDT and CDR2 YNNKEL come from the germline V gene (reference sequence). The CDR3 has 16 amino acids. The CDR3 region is CASSQEGPDGTYEQYF. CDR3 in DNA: TGTGCCAGCAGCCAAGAAGGACCGGACGGAACCTACGAGCAGTACTTC.

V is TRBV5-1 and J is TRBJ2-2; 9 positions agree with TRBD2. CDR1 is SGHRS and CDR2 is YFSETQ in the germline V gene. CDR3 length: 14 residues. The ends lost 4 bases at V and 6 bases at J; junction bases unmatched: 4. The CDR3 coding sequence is TGCGCCAGCAGCGGAGTAGCGGGAGCCGGGGAGCTGTTTTTT. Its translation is CASSGVAGAGELFF.

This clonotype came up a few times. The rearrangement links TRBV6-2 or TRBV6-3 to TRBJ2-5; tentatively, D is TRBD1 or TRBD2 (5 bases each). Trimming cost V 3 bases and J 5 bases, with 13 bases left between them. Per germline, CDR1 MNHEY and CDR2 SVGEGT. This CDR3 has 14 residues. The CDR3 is CASSYRGVWETQYF. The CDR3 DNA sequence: TGTGCCAGCAGTTATCGGGGCGTCTGGGAGACCCAGTACTTC.

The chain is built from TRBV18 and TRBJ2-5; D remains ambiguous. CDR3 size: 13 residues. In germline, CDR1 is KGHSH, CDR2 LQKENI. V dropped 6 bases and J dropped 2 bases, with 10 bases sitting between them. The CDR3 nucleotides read TGTGCCAGCTCTTGGGCAACTCAAGAGACCCAGTACTTC. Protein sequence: CASSWATQETQYF. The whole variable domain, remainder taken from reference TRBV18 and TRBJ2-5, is NAGVMQNPRHLVRRRGQEARLRCSPMKGHSHVYWYRQLPEEGLKFMVYLQKENIIDESGMPKERFSAEFPKEGPSILRIQQVVRGDSAAYFCASSWATQETQYFGPGTRLLVL.

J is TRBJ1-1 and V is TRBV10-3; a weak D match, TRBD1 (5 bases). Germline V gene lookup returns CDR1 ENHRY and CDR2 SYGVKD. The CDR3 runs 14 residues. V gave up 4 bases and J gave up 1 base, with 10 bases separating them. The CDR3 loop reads CAISAGTANTEAFF. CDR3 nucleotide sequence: TGTGCCATCAGTGCCGGGACCGCGAACACTGAAGCTTTCTTT.

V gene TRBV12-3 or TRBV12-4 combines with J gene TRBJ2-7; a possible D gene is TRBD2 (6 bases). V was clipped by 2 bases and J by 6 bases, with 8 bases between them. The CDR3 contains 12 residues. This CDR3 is CASSLMGGEQYF. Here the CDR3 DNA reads TGTGCCAGCAGTTTAATGGGAGGCGAGCAGTACTTC.

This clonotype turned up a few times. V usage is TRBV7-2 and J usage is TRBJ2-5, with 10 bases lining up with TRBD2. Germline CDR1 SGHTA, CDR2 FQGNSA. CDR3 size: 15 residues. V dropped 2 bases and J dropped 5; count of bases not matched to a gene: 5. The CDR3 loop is CASSLSGGEWETQYF. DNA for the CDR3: TGTGCCAGCAGCTTAAGCGGGGGGGAATGGGAGACCCAGTACTTC. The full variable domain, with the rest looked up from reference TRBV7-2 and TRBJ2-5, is GAGVSQSPSNKVTEKGKDVELRCDPISGHTALYWYRQSLGQGLEFLIYFQGNSAPDKSGLPSDRFSAERTGGSVSTLTIQRTQQEDSAVYLCASSLSGGEWETQYFGPGTRLLVL.

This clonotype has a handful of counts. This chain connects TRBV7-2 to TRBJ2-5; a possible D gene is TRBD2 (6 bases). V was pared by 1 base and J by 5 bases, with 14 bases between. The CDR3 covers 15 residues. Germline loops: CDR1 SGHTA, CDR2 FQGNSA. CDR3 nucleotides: TGTGCCAGCAGCTTAGTCGGGGGAGGAATGGAGACCCAGTACTTC. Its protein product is CASSLVGGGMETQYF.

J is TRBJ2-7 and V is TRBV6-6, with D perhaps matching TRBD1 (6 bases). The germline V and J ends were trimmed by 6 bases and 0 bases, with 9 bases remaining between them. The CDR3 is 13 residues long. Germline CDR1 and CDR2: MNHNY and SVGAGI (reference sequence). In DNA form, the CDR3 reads TGTGCCAGCAGGGACAGCCTCTCCTACGAGCAGTACTTC. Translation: CASRDSLSYEQYF.

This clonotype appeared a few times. This CDR3 is CASRDRGRSVWDEQFF. The CDR3 DNA reads as TGTGCCAGTAGGGACAGGGGGCGATCCGTGTGGGATGAGCAGTTCTTC. The genes are TRBV19 and TRBJ2-1, with 11 nucleotides matching TRBD1. CDR1 is LNHDA, CDR2 SQIVND, per germline (reference sequence). The CDR3 is 16 residues long. The J segment lost 8 bases and the V segment lost 6 bases, leaving 12 bases of the junction unmatched.

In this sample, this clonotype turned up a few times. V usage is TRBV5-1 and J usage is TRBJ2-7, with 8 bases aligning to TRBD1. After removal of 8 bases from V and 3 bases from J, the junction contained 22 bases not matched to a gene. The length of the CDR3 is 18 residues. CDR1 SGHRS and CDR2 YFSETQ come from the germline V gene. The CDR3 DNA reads TGCGCCAGTTCCATCACAAGCCCCGGGACAGGCGACAACTACGAGCAGTACTTC. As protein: CASSITSPGTGDNYEQYF.

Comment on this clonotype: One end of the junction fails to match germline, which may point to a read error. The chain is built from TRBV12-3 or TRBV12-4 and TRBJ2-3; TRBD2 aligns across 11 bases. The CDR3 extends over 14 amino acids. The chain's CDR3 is CASSLAGGPSAQYF. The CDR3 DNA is TGTGCCAGCAGTCTAGCGGGGGGCCCAAGTGCGCAGTATTTT.

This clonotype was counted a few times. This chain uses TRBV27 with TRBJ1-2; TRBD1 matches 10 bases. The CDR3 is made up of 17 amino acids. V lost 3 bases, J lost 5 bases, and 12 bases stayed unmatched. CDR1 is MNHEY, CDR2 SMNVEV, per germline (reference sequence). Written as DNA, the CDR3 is TGTGCCAGCAGTTTCACATTCCGGGACAGGGGTACTTATGGCTACACCTTC. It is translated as CASSFTFRDRGTYGYTF.

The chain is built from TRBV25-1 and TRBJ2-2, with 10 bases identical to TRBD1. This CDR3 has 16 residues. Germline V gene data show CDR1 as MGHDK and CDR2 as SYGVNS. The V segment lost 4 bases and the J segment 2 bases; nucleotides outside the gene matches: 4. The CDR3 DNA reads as TGTGCCAGCAGTGTGTGGGACAGGGGAAACACCGGGGAGCTGTTTTTT. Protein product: CASSVWDRGNTGELFF.

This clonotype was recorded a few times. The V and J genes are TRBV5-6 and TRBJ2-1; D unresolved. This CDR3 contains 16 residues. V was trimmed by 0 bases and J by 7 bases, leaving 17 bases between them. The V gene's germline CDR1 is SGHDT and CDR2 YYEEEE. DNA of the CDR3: TGTGCCAGCAGCTTGGTAGGTTTGGGAAAGAGTAATGAGCAGTTCTTC. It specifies CASSLVGLGKSNEQFF.